The next 24 T cell receptor beta chains were all read from a single sample in a study of T cell repertoires in ileal Crohn's disease. Noted time point: neoterminal ileum biopsy at postoperative endoscopy, about 6 months after surgery. The repertoire was sequenced with immunoSEQ multiplex PCR; TCRdb's copy has only in-frame clones and lacks some. The sample lists 9,000 to 13,000 clones; about 80% were seen once. Sequenced input: ileal tissue. The receptors stem from an adult with Crohn's disease.

A remark on this clone: Relative to the germline gene, one junction end is altered; a read error may explain this. V is TRBV6-1 and J is TRBJ2-2; TRBD1 agrees at 9 bases. This CDR3 region has 16 residues. CDR1 is MNHNS, CDR2 SASEGT, per germline. DNA for the CDR3: TGTGCCAGCAGTGAAGCCGGGACAGGGAACGCCGGGGAGCTGTTTTTT. Translated, it gives CASSEAGTGNAGELFF.

The chain employs TRBV19 and TRBJ1-2; maybe TRBD1 (5 bases). Germline V lookup: CDR1 LNHDA, CDR2 SQIVND (reference sequence). The CDR3 loop spans 14 amino acids. The V end lost 6 bases, the J end lost 4 bases, and 15 bases lay between the germline ends. The CDR3, as DNA: TGTGCCAGTAGGAAGAAAGGGGCTAGCTATGGCTACACCTTC. Translating it yields CASRKKGASYGYTF.

This clone appeared a few times. V and J are TRBV10-3 and TRBJ2-5; D remains ambiguous. Trimming cost V 3 bases and J 5 bases, with 7 bases left between them. This CDR3 comprises 12 residues. Germline V gene sequence: CDR1 ENHRY, CDR2 SYGVKD. The CDR3 sequence: CAISDRSETQYF. Here the CDR3 DNA reads TGTGCCATCAGTGATAGGAGCGAGACCCAGTACTTC.

This clone was counted between two and nine times. The genes are TRBV5-1 and TRBJ2-2, with 13 bases identical to TRBD2. The CDR3 is 16 residues long. Germline-derived CDR1 and CDR2 are SGHRS and YFSETQ. After removal of 0 bases from V and 6 bases from J, the junction contained 2 bases not matched to a gene. CDR3 sequence: CASSLDTSGGAGELFF. CDR3 sequence (DNA): TGCGCCAGCAGCTTGGACACTAGCGGGGGGGCCGGGGAGCTGTTTTTT.

The chain carries TRBV6-1 and TRBJ1-6; D not certain. The CDR3 runs 14 residues. CDR1 and CDR2 (germline): MNHNS, SASEGT. Deletions cut 8 bases from V and 13 bases from J, with 21 bases between. Written as DNA, the CDR3 is TGTGCCAGCGGAATCGGCAGGCTAGGAGGTCCCCTCCACTTT. This translates into CASGIGRLGGPLHF.

V is TRBV18 and J is TRBJ2-7; no clear D. Trimming took 6 bases from V and 3 from J, leaving 6 bases between them. In germline, CDR1 is KGHSH, CDR2 LQKENI. The CDR3 length is 11 residues. For the CDR3, the DNA is TGTGCCAGCTCTGGGCACTACGAGCAGTACTTC. It translates to CASSGHYEQYF. Filled out from reference TRBV18 and TRBJ2-7, the complete variable domain reads NAGVMQNPRHLVRRRGQEARLRCSPMKGHSHVYWYRQLPEEGLKFMVYLQKENIIDESGMPKERFSAEFPKEGPSILRIQQVVRGDSAAYFCASSGHYEQYFGPGTRLTVT.

The sample holds a few counts of this clone. The J gene is TRBJ2-1, the V gene TRBV11-2; the D gene is possibly TRBD2 (5 bases). The CDR3 covers 13 residues. CDR1 is SGHAT and CDR2 is FQNNGV in the germline V gene. Trimming removed 2 bases from V and 8 bases from J, with 10 bases in between. The CDR3 DNA sequence: TGTGCCAGCAGCTTATGGCTAGCCCATGAGCAGTTCTTC. It encodes CASSLWLAHEQFF.

The chain employs TRBV7-2 and TRBJ2-3; the D gene is possibly TRBD1 (5 bases). V was pared by 4 bases and J by 9 bases, with 11 bases between. Per the germline V gene, CDR1 is SGHTA and CDR2 is FQGNSA. The CDR3 is made up of 12 amino acids. In DNA form, the CDR3 reads TGTGCCAGCAGCTCACAGGCGGCGACGCAGTATTTT. Its protein is CASSSQAATQYF. Complete variable domain (other parts from reference TRBV7-2 and TRBJ2-3): GAGVSQSPSNKVTEKGKDVELRCDPISGHTALYWYRQSLGQGLEFLIYFQGNSAPDKSGLPSDRFSAERTGGSVSTLTIQRTQQEDSAVYLCASSSQAATQYFGPGTRLTVL.

This clone was observed a single time. The rearrangement uses TRBV5-1 and TRBJ1-6; 9 bases are a match to TRBD1. The CDR3 contains 15 residues. Looked up from germline, CDR1 is SGHRS and CDR2 is YFSETQ. After removal of 4 bases from V and 10 bases from J, the junction contained 9 bases not matched to a gene. This CDR3 reads CASSIQGQGHSPLHF. CDR3 bases: TGCGCCAGCAGCATACAGGGACAGGGACACTCACCCCTCCACTTT.

The V and J genes are TRBV4-3 and TRBJ1-2, with 10 bases identical to TRBD1. The V segment lost 3 bases and the J segment 8 bases; nucleotides outside the gene matches: 9. The CDR3 is 15 amino acids. Looked up from germline, CDR1 is LGHNA and CDR2 is YSLEER. In nucleotides, the CDR3 is TGCGCCAGCAGCCAGACAGGGGGCATAGGTTACGGCTACACCTTC. Translating it yields CASSQTGGIGYGYTF.

This clone appeared a few times. The J gene is TRBJ2-2, the V gene TRBV18; D might be TRBD2 (5 bases). V was trimmed by 0 bases and J by 0 bases, leaving 11 bases between them. Germline CDR1 KGHSH, CDR2 LQKENI. The CDR3 runs 17 residues. The CDR3 DNA follows: TGTGCCAGCTCACCACCGCGGGTTCTAGCGAACACCGGGGAGCTGTTTTTT. This sequence encodes CASSPPRVLANTGELFF.

The sample holds one count of this clone. This chain joins TRBV27 and TRBJ1-4; D not resolved. V shed 2 bases and J shed 8 bases, with 9 bases lying between them. The CDR3 consists of 13 residues. CDR1 is MNHEY, CDR2 SMNVEV, per germline (reference sequence). The CDR3 loop reads CASSLPLAEKLFF. CDR3 DNA: TGTGCCAGCAGTTTACCACTAGCCGAAAAACTGTTTTTT.

This clone appeared a single time. The chain joins TRBV27 to TRBJ2-7, with 8 nucleotides matching TRBD1. The CDR3 is 14 amino acids. The V gene's germline CDR1 is MNHEY and CDR2 SMNVEV (reference sequence). J gave up 4 bases and V 6 bases, and 8 bases lay outside the gene matches. The CDR3 DNA sequence: TGTGCCAGCAGCCCCGCAGGGGGCAGGTACGAGCAGTACTTC. It is translated as CASSPAGGRYEQYF.

This clone came up once. The chain has TRBV27 and TRBJ2-2; tentative D call: TRBD1 (5 bases). The length of the CDR3 is 14 residues. The V end lost 6 bases, the J end lost 1 base, and 9 bases lay between the germline ends. Germline V gene data show CDR1 as MNHEY and CDR2 as SMNVEV (reference sequence). CDR3 nucleotides: TGTGCCAGCAGAAAAACAGGGAACACCGGGGAGCTGTTTTTT. This gives the protein CASRKTGNTGELFF.

A single count supports this clone. The chain recombines TRBV6-5 with TRBJ1-1, with D hard to call. Germline-derived CDR1 and CDR2 are MNHEY and SVGAGI. V lost 6 bases, J lost 1 base, and 9 bases lay in between. CDR3 length equals 13 residues. In DNA form, the CDR3 reads TGTGCCAGCAGGGCAACAAGGAACACTGAAGCTTTCTTT. Translated: CASRATRNTEAFF.

The chain recombines TRBV27 with TRBJ1-2, with D possibly TRBD1 on 5 matching bases. V dropped 2 bases and J dropped 2 bases, with 6 bases sitting between them. The CDR3 loop spans 13 amino acids. Germline V gene lookup returns CDR1 MNHEY and CDR2 SMNVEV (reference sequence). This chain's CDR3 is CASSLRGNYGYTF. CDR3 DNA: TGTGCCAGCAGTTTACGGGGGAACTATGGCTACACCTTC.

The chain couples TRBV11-3 to TRBJ2-1; tentatively, D is TRBD1 (8 bases). The V end lost 0 bases, the J end lost 4 bases, and 10 bases lay between the germline ends. Germline V CDR1 and CDR2: SGHNT, YENEEA. This CDR3 has 15 amino acids. The CDR3 here is CASSLEQGGYNEQFF. For the CDR3, the DNA is TGTGCCAGCAGCTTAGAACAGGGGGGGTACAATGAGCAGTTCTTC.

Concerning this clone itself: An end of the junction does not agree with germline; a read error may underlie this. J is TRBJ2-7 and V is TRBV19, with TRBD1 identical over 7 bases. The CDR3 consists of 13 residues. Germline lookup yields CDR1 LNHDA and CDR2 SQIVND (reference sequence). The CDR3 coding sequence is TGTACCAGTAGCCGGGACAGTTCCTACGAGCAGTACTTC. Its protein is CTSSRDSSYEQYF.

V usage is TRBV27 and J usage is TRBJ1-2; TRBD1 aligns across 8 bases. Germline lookup yields CDR1 MNHEY and CDR2 SMNVEV (reference sequence). The CDR3 extends over 13 amino acids. The trim removed 4 bases at V and 4 bases at J, leaving 2 bases unmatched. The CDR3: CASSYDRGYGYTF. CDR3 coding DNA: TGTGCCAGCAGTTACGACAGGGGCTATGGCTACACCTTC.

This clone was seen just once. The chain is built from TRBV19 and TRBJ2-1; 8 bases agree with TRBD2. Germline assignment: CDR1 LNHDA and CDR2 SQIVND (reference sequence). Germline trimming cut 1 base from V and 4 bases from J; bases unmatched to any gene: 6. This CDR3 is built from 16 residues. The chain's CDR3 is CASSIVDGGAYNEQFF. CDR3 DNA sequence: TGTGCCAGTAGTATAGTGGACGGGGGGGCGTACAATGAGCAGTTCTTC.

The rearrangement joins TRBV6-5 to TRBJ2-7; TRBD1 might be the D (5 bases). The germline V gene encodes CDR1 MNHEY and CDR2 SVGAGI. The ends were cut back, 6 bases at V and 3 bases at J, with 12 bases in the middle. CDR3 length: 13 amino acids. This CDR3 reads CASSRSRGYEQYF. CDR3 in DNA: TGTGCCAGCAGCAGGTCTAGGGGCTACGAGCAGTACTTC.

The rearrangement joins TRBV2 to TRBJ2-6; D unresolved. Trimming took 2 bases from V and 0 from J, leaving 8 bases between them. The germline V gene has CDR1 SNHLY and CDR2 FYNNEI. The CDR3 is made up of 16 amino acids. The CDR3 loop reads CASSEQSPSGANVLTF. The DNA of the CDR3 is TGTGCCAGCAGTGAACAGTCCCCCTCTGGGGCCAACGTCCTGACTTTC.

The chain links TRBV19 to TRBJ1-2; the match to TRBD1 covers 11 bases. The V segment lost 8 bases and the J segment 3 bases; nucleotides outside the gene matches: 5. This CDR3 comprises 14 residues. CDR1 is LNHDA, CDR2 SQIVND, per germline (reference sequence). In DNA form, the CDR3 reads TGTGCCAGTGTGGACAGGGGGCAGGACTATGGCTACACCTTC. Translation: CASVDRGQDYGYTF.

The V and J genes are TRBV30 and TRBJ1-2; D not certain. CDR1 is GTSNPN and CDR2 is SVGIG in the germline V gene (reference sequence). This CDR3 region has 13 residues. The V and J ends lost 0 bases and 6 bases respectively, with 11 bases between them. The CDR3 DNA reads as TGTGCCTGGAGTGTAGGCGTGGGCAATGGCTACACCTTC. It codes for CAWSVGVGNGYTF.